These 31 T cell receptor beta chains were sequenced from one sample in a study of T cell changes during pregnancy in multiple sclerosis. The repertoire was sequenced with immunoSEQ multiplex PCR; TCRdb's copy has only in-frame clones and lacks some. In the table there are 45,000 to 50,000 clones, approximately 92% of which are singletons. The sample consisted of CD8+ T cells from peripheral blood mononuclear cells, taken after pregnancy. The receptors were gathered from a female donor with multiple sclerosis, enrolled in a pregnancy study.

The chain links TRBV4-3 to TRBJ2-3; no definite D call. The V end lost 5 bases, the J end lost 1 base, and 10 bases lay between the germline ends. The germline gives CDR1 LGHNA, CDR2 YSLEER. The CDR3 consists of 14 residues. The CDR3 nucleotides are TGCGCCAGCAGCGGCGGCTCCGGCACAGATACGCAGTATTTT. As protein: CASSGGSGTDTQYF.

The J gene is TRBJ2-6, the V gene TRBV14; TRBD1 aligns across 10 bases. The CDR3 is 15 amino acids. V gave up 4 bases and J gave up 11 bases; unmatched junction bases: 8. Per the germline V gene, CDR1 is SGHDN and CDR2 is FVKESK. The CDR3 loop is CASSLAGTGVHVLTF. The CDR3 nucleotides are TGTGCCAGCAGCCTTGCCGGGACAGGGGTTCACGTCCTGACTTTC.

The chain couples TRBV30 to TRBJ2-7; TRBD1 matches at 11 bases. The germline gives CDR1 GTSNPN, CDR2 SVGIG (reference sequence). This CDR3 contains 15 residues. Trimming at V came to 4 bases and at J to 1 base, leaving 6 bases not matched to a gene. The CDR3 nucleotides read TGTGCCTGGACCGGGACAGGGGGTACGTCCTACGAGCAGTACTTC. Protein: CAWTGTGGTSYEQYF. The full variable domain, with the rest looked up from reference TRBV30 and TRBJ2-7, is SQTIHQWPATLVQPVGSPLSLECTVEGTSNPNLYWYRQAAGRGLQLLFYSVGIGQISSEVPQNLSASRPQDRQFILSSKKLLLSDSGFYLCAWTGTGGTSYEQYFGPGTRLTVT.

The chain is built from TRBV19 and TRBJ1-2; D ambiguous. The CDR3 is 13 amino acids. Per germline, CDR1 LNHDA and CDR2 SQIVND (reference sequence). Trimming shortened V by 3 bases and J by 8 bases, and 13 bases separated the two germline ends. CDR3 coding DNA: TGTGCCAGTAGTATCCTCGGTCTTCGAGGCTACACCTTC. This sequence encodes CASSILGLRGYTF.

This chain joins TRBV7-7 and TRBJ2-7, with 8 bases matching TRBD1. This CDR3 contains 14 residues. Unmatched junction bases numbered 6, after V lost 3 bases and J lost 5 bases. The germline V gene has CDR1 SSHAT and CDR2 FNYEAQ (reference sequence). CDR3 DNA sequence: TGTGCCAGCAGCTTCCGGACAGGGTCCCACGAGCAGTACTTC. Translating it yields CASSFRTGSHEQYF.

CDR3 loop: CASQAGRTQLNEKLFF. The CDR3 nucleotides read TGTGCCAGCCAGGCCGGGAGGACACAACTTAATGAAAAACTGTTTTTT. V usage is TRBV28 and J usage is TRBJ1-4, with a weak D call TRBD1 (5 bases). CDR1 MDHEN and CDR2 SYDVKM come from the germline V gene. The CDR3 extends over 16 amino acids. The germline V and J ends were trimmed by 8 bases and 4 bases, with 20 bases remaining between them.

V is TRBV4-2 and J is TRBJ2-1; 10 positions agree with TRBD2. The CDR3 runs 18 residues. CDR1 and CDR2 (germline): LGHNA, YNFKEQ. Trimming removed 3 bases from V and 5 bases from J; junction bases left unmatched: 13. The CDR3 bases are TGTGCCAGCAGCCACACCCCCGGGCTAGCGGGGGCTCACAATGAGCAGTTCTTC. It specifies CASSHTPGLAGAHNEQFF.

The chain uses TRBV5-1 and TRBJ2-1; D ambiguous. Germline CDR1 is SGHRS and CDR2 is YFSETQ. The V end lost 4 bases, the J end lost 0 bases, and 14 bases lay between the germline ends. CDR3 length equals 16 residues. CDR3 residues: CASSEVHMGSYNEQFF. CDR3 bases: TGCGCCAGCAGCGAGGTCCACATGGGCTCCTACAATGAGCAGTTCTTC.

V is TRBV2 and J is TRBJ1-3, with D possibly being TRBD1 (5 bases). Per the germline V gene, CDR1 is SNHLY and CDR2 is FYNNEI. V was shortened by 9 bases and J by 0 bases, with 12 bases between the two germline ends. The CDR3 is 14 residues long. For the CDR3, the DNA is TGTGCCAGAACCTCGGGGGACTCTGGAAACACCATATATTTT. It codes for CARTSGDSGNTIYF. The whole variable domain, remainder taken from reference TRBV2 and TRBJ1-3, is EPEVTQTPSHQVTQMGQEVILRCVPISNHLYFYWYRQILGQKVEFLVSFYNNEISEKSEIFDDQFSVERPDGSNFTLKIRSTKLEDSAMYFCARTSGDSGNTIYFGEGSWLTVV.

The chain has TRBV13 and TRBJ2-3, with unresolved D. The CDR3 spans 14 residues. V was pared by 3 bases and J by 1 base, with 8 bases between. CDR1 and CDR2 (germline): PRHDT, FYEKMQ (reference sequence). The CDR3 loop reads CASSLGTGTDTQYF. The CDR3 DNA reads TGTGCCAGCAGCTTGGGCACGGGCACAGATACGCAGTATTTT.

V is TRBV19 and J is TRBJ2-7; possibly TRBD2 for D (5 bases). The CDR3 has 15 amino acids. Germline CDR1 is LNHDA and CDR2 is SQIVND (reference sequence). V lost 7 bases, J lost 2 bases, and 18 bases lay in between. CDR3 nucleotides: TGTGCCAGTAATCCAGCCTCGGGGTCCCCCTACGAGCAGTACTTC. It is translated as CASNPASGSPYEQYF.

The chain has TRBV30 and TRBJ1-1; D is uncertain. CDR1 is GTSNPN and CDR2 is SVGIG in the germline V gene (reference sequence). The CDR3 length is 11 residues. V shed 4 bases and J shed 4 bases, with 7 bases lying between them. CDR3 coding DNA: TGTGCCTGGACTCGCGGCACTGAAGCTTTCTTT. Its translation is CAWTRGTEAFF.

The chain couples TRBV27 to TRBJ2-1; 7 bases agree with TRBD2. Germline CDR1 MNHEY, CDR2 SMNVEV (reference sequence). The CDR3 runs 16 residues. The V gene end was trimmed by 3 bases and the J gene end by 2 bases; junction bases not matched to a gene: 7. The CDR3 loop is CASSFWLAETYNEQFF. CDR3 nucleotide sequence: TGTGCCAGCAGTTTTTGGCTAGCGGAAACCTACAATGAGCAGTTCTTC.

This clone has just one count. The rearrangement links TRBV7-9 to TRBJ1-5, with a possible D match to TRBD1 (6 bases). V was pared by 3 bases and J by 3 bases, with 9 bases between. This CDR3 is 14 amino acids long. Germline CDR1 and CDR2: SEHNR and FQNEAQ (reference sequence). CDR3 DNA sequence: TGTGCCAGCAGCTTTACAGGGCCCAATCAGCCCCAGCATTTT. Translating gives CASSFTGPNQPQHF.

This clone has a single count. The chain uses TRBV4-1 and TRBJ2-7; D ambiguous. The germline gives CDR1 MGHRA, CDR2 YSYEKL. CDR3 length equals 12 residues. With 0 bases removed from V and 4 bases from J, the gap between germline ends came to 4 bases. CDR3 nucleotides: TGCGCCAGCAGCCAAGATCTTTACGAGCAGTACTTC. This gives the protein CASSQDLYEQYF.

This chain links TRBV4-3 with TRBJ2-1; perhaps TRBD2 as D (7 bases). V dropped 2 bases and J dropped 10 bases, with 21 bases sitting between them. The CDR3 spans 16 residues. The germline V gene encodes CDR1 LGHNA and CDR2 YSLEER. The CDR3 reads CASSQRGGDWGSEQFF. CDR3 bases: TGCGCCAGCAGCCAAAGAGGGGGGGATTGGGGTAGCGAGCAGTTCTTC.

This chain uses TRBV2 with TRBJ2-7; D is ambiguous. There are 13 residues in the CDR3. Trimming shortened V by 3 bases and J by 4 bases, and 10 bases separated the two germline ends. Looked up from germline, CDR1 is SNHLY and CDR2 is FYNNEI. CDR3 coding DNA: TGTGCCAGCAGTGACCATACAGATTACGAGCAGTACTTC. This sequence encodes CASSDHTDYEQYF.

In DNA form, the CDR3 reads TGTGCCATCAGTGCGGCGGGGGGGCAAGACGAGCAGTACTTC. Translated: CAISAAGGQDEQYF. This chain links TRBV10-3 with TRBJ2-7; 9 bases fit TRBD2. The CDR3 consists of 14 residues. Germline V lookup: CDR1 ENHRY, CDR2 SYGVKD. V lost 4 bases, J lost 5 bases, and 6 bases stayed unmatched.

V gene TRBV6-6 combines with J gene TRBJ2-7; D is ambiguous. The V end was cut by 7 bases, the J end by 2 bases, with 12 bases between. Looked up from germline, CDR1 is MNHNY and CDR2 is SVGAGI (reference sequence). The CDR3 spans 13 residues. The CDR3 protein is CASNLTPTYEQYF. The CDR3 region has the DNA TGTGCCAGCAACCTGACACCTACCTACGAGCAGTACTTC.

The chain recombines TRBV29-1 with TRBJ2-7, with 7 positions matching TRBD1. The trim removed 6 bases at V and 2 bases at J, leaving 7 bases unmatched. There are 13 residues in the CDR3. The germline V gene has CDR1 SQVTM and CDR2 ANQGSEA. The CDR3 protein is CSVEQGTPYEQYF. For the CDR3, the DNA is TGCAGCGTGGAACAGGGGACACCCTACGAGCAGTACTTC.

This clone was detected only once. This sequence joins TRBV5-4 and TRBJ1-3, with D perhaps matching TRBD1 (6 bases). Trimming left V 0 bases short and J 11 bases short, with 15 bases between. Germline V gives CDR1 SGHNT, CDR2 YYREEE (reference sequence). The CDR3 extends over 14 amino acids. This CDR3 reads CASSLGTGSASIYF. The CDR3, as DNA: TGTGCCAGCAGCTTGGGAACAGGGAGTGCGTCCATATATTTT.

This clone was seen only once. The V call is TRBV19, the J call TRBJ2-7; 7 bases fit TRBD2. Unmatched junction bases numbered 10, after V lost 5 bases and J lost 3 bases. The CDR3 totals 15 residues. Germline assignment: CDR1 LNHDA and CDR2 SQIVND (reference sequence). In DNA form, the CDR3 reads TGTGCCAGTAGTCGCGGACTAGGCCTTTTCTACGAGCAGTACTTC. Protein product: CASSRGLGLFYEQYF. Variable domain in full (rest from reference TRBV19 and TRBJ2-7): DGGITQSPKYLFRKEGQNVTLSCEQNLNHDAMYWYRQDPGQGLRLIYYSQIVNDFQKGDIAEGYSVSREKKESFPLTVTSAQKNPTAFYLCASSRGLGLFYEQYFGPGTRLTVT.

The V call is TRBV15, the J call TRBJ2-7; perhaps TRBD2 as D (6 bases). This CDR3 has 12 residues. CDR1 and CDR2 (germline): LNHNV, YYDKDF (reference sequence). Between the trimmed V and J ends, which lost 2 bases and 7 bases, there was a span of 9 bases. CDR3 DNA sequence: TGTGCCACCAGCAGACGAGGGACTGAGCAGTACTTC. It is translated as CATSRRGTEQYF.

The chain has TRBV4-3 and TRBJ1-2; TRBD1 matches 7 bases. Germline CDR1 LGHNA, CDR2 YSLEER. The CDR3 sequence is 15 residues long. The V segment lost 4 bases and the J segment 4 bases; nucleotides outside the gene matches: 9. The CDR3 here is CASSPGQASAYGYTF. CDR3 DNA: TGCGCCAGCAGCCCTGGACAGGCTAGTGCCTATGGCTACACCTTC.

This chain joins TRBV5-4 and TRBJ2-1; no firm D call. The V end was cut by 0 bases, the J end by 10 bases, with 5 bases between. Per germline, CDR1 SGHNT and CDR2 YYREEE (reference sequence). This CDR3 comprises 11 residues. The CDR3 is CASSLGREQFF. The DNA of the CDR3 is TGTGCCAGCAGCTTGGGGAGAGAGCAGTTCTTC.

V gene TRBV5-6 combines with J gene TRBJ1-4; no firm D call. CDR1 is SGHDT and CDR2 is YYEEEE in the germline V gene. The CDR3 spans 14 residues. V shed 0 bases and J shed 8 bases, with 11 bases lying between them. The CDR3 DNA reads TGTGCCAGCAGCTTGGGAGGGAGAGGGGAAAAACTGTTTTTT. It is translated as CASSLGGRGEKLFF.

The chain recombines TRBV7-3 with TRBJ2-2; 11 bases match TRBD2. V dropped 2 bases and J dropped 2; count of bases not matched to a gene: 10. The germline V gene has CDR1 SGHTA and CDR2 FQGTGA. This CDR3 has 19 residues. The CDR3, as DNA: TGTGCCAGCAGCTTATCTAGTTCTGGGACTAGCGGTAACACCGGGGAGCTGTTTTTT. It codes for CASSLSSSGTSGNTGELFF.

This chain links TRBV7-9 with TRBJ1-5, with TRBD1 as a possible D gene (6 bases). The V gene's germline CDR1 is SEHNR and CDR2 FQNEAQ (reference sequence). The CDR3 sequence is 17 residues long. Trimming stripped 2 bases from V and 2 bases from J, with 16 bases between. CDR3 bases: TGTGCCAGCAGCTTAACGTCGGGGGGGCAACGCAATCAGCCCCAGCATTTT. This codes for CASSLTSGGQRNQPQHF.

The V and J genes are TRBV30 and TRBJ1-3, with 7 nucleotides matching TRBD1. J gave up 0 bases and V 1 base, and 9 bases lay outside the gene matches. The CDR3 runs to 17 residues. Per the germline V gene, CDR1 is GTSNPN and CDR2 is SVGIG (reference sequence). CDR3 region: CAWSEGQPNLSGNTIYF. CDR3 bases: TGTGCCTGGAGTGAGGGACAGCCTAACCTCTCTGGAAACACCATATATTTT.

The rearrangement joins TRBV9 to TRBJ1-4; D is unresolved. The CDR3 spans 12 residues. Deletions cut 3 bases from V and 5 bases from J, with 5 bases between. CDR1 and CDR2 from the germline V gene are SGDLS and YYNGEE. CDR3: CASSGPNEKLFF. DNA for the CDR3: TGTGCCAGCAGCGGGCCGAATGAAAAACTGTTTTTT.

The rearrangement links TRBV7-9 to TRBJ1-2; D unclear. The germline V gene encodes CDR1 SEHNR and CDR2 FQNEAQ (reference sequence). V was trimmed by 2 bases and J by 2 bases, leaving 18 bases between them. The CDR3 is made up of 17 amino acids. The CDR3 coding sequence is TGTGCCAGCAGCTTACCATTAGGAGAGAAGGCGAACTATGGCTACACCTTC. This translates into CASSLPLGEKANYGYTF.